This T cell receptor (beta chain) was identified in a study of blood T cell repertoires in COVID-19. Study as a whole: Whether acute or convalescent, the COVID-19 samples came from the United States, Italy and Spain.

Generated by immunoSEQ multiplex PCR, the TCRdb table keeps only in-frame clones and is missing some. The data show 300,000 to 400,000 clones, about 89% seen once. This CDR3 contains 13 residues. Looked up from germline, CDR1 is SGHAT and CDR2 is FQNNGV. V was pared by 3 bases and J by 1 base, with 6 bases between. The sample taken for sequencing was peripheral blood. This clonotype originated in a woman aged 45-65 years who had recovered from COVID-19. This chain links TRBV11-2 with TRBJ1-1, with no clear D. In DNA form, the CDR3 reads TGTGCCAGCAGCTTGAGGGAGAACACTGAAGCTTTCTTT. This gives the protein CASSLRENTEAFF.